This paragraph reports one T cell receptor beta chain. Antigen unknown. The PCR was carried out with 60 Vbeta primers and 13 Jbeta primers. Here immunoSEQ multiplex PCR was the method, and the copy in TCRdb shows in-frame clones only, minus some. The sample shows a few hundred thousand clones, roughly 70% of them seen only once. The data stem from a study of cytomegalovirus exposure and HLA in healthy donors. The CDR3 is 15 residues long. Germline V gene sequence: CDR1 SGHDN, CDR2 FVKESK. Trimming took off 1 base at V and 0 bases at J, with 10 bases between the two ends. Regarding the study as a whole: A later analysis showed HLA-associated TCR beta chains outstripping equally common others in clonal expansion. Earlier results showed most TCR beta V segments being productive about 87% or about 30% of the time.

The TCR sequence derives from a female donor in good health and CMV-seronegative. The specimen sequenced was PBMCs. The gene calls are TRBV14 and TRBJ2-7; TRBD2 is a possible D gene (6 bases). The CDR3 sequence: CASSQVADYSYEQYF. The CDR3 bases are TGTGCCAGCAGCCAAGTCGCGGACTACTCCTACGAGCAGTACTTC.